This T cell receptor beta chain stems from a study of T cell responses to AZD1222 COVID-19 vaccine. This clone was observed a single time. Its antigen is unidentified. General study points: In all cases, repertoires were sampled only after the peak T cell response.

After removal of 3 bases from V and 5 bases from J, the junction contained 9 bases not matched to a gene. CDR1 and CDR2 from the germline V gene are KGHDR and SFDVKD. The CDR3 is 16 amino acids. Some clones are missing from TCRdb's copy, which holds only in-frame ones; the method was immunoSEQ multiplex PCR. The sample holds about 140,000 clones, 88% seen once. The sample here was peripheral blood, taken 28 days after the second AZD1222 dose. The origin of this receptor is an adult who received the AZD1222 COVID-19 vaccine. This sequence joins TRBV24-1 and TRBJ1-5, with 7 nucleotides matching TRBD1. CDR3 loop: CATSDPRQGGDQPQHF. Written as DNA, the CDR3 is TGTGCCACCAGTGATCCACGACAGGGAGGGGATCAGCCCCAGCATTTT.